A selection of T cell receptor beta chains follows, all from one sample in a study of T-cell reconstitution after alpha-beta-depleted transplantation in children. TCRdb re-called the PCR reads through MiXCR, storing one row per CDR3 protein. This repertoire shows approximately 980,000 distinct CDR3 sequences, under 30% found once; its top ten account for about 28%. Sequenced material: PBMCs, mostly from graft donor cells, taken 360 days after TCRalphabeta/CD19-depleted stem cell transplant. Every receptor here comes from a boy under two years old who had a stem cell transplant for SCID, so the T cells may come from the graft donor. CDR3s include the opening cysteine and the closing phenylalanine or tryptophan. A D gene is named only where the DNA matches it firmly. Some rows mark clone size as missing; the rest say once, few, many or name a class of expanded clone.

v_call,clone_size,d_call,j_call,cdr3_aa,cdr3_nt
TRBV5-5,NA,TRBD1,TRBJ2-4,CASTGVSKNIQYF,TGTGCCAGTACAGGGGTGTCCAAAAACATTCAGTACTTC
TRBV12-3/TRBV12-4,few,NA,TRBJ2-4,CASSLAGNIQYF,TGTGCCAGCAGTTTAGCGGGAAACATTCAGTACTTC
TRBV4-2,once,NA,TRBJ2-7,CASSPQNLGYEQYF,TGTGCCAGCAGCCCTCAAAATCTAGGGTACGAGCAGTACTTC
TRBV10-3,few,NA,TRBJ1-2,CAISDEDVSGYTF,TGTGCCATCAGTGACGAGGACGTTAGTGGCTACACCTTC
TRBV7-9,few,TRBD1,TRBJ1-5,CASSRDSPFNQPQHF,TGTGCCAGCAGCAGGGACAGTCCCTTTAATCAGCCCCAGCATTTT
TRBV27,NA,NA,TRBJ2-1,CASSFSVGVTYNEQFF,TGTGCCAGCAGTTTCAGTGTGGGGGTAACCTACAATGAGCAGTTCTTC
TRBV25-1,NA,NA,TRBJ1-2,CAAHGAGSLYGYTF,TGTGCCGCCCACGGGGCAGGGAGCCTCTATGGCTACACCTTC
TRBV5-1,few,NA,TRBJ2-3,CASSLVPGVGDTQYF,TGCGCCAGCAGCTTGGTTCCGGGGGTGGGCGATACGCAGTATTTT
TRBV12-3/TRBV12-4,NA,NA,TRBJ1-2,CASSPQATVNYGYTF,TGTGCCAGCAGTCCCCAAGCGACAGTCAACTATGGCTACACCTTC
TRBV7-9,NA,TRBD2,TRBJ2-5,CASSDDYSGTRQETQYF,TGTGCCAGCAGTGATGATTACTCCGGGACTAGACAGGAGACCCAGTACTTC
TRBV29-1,NA,NA,TRBJ2-2,CSVFGRTPGELFF,TGCAGCGTCTTTGGCAGGACTCCCGGGGAGCTGTTTTTT
TRBV20-1,NA,NA,TRBJ2-5,CSAAAPGIRLGETQYF,TGCAGTGCTGCGGCACCGGGAATTCGTTTGGGGGAGACCCAGTACTTC
TRBV4-3,few,TRBD1,TRBJ1-4,CASSQRQGAKEKLFF,TGCGCCAGCAGCCAGCGACAGGGGGCTAAAGAAAAACTGTTTTTT
TRBV10-3,few,NA,TRBJ1-3,CAISGQVSGNTIYF,TGTGCCATCAGTGGACAGGTCTCTGGAAACACCATATATTTT
TRBV20-1,NA,NA,TRBJ1-2,CSVRPPGAYGYTF,TGCAGTGTCAGGCCCCCGGGGGCCTATGGCTACACCTTC
TRBV5-1,NA,NA,TRBJ1-1,CASSLAGTLEAFF,TGCGCCAGCAGCTTGGCAGGGACACTGGAAGCTTTCTTT
TRBV6-1,NA,TRBD1,TRBJ1-5,CASSGTAIYNQPQHF,TGTGCCAGCTCCGGGACAGCGATTTACAATCAGCCCCAGCATTTT
TRBV6-5,few,NA,TRBJ2-1,CASSYSGGRWNEQFF,TGTGCCAGCAGTTACTCGGGGGGCCGGTGGAATGAGCAGTTCTTC
TRBV6-5,few,NA,TRBJ2-6,CASSYGLIGANVLTF,TGTGCCAGCAGTTACGGGCTGATCGGGGCCAACGTCCTGACTTTC
TRBV27,NA,TRBD1,TRBJ2-2,CASSPRAGGLTGELFF,TGTGCCAGCAGTCCAAGGGCAGGGGGCCTCACCGGGGAGCTGTTTTTT
TRBV20-1,NA,NA,TRBJ2-5,CSAARRGSPGSQYF,TGCAGTGCTGCCCGTCGGGGCTCCCCCGGGTCCCAGTACTTC
TRBV7-9,few,TRBD2,TRBJ2-3,CASSRPLAGGADTQYF,TGTGCCAGCAGCCGACCTCTAGCGGGGGGGGCAGATACGCAGTATTTT
TRBV12-3/TRBV12-4,NA,NA,TRBJ2-5,CASRPGIQETQYF,TGTGCCAGCAGACCGGGGATCCAAGAGACCCAGTACTTC
TRBV6-1,NA,NA,TRBJ2-3,CASSREKDTDTQYF,TGTGCCAGCAGCAGGGAAAAGGACACAGATACGCAGTATTTT
TRBV19,many,NA,TRBJ2-3,CASSIDSTDTQYF,TGTGCCAGTAGTATCGACAGCACAGATACGCAGTATTTT
TRBV9,NA,NA,TRBJ2-2,CASSVADLMGELFF,TGTGCCAGCAGCGTAGCGGACTTAATGGGGGAGCTGTTTTTT
TRBV20-1,NA,NA,TRBJ2-3,CSARGVTDTQYF,TGCAGTGCTAGAGGTGTCACAGATACGCAGTATTTT
TRBV27,NA,TRBD1,TRBJ2-5,CASSLSGDRERETQYF,TGTGCCAGCAGTTTATCTGGGGACAGGGAGAGAGAGACCCAGTACTTC